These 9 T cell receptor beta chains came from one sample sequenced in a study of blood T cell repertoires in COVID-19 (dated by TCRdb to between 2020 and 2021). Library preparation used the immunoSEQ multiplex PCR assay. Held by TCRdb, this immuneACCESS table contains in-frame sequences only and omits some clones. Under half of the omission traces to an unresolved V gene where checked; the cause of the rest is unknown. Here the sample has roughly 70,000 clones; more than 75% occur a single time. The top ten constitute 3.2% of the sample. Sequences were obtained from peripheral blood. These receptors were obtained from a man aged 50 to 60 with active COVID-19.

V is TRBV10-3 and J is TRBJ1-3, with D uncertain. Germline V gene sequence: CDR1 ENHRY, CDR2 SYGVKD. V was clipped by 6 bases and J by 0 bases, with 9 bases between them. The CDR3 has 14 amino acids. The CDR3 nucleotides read TGTGCCATCAGGAGTCCCAACTCTGGAAACACCATATATTTT. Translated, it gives CAIRSPNSGNTIYF.

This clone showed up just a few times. The CDR3 region has the DNA TGTGCCAGCAGGAAACGGGGGACAGGGGGTCTCTCCTACGAGCAGTACTTC. Amino acids: CASRKRGTGGLSYEQYF. V and J are TRBV11-2 and TRBJ2-7; 11 bases align to TRBD1. The CDR3 sequence is 17 residues long. The germline gives CDR1 SGHAT, CDR2 FQNNGV. Trimming took 6 bases from V and 0 from J; bases not matched to a gene: 10.

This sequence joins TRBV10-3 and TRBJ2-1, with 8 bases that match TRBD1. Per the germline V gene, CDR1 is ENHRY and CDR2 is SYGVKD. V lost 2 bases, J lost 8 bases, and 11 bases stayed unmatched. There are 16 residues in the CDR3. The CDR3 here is CAISESVDRVYDEQFF. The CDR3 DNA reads TGTGCCATCAGTGAGAGTGTGGACAGGGTTTATGATGAGCAGTTCTTC.

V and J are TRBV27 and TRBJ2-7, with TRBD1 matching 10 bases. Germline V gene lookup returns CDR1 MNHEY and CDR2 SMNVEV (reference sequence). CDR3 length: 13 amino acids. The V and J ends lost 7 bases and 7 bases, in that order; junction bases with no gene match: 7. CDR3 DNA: TGTGCCAGCAAGAGACAGGGGGCGAAGGAGCAGTACTTC. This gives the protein CASKRQGAKEQYF.

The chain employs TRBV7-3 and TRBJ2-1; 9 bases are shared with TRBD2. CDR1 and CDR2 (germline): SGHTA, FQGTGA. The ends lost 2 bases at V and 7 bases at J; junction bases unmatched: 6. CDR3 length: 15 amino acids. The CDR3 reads CASSLGTSSLNEQFF. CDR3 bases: TGTGCCAGCAGCTTAGGGACTAGCTCATTGAATGAGCAGTTCTTC.

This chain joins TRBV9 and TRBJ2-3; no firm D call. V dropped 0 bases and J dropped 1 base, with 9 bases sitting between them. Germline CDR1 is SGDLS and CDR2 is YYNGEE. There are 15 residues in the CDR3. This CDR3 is CASSVGGYGTDTQYF. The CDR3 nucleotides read TGTGCCAGCAGCGTAGGAGGATATGGCACAGATACGCAGTATTTT.

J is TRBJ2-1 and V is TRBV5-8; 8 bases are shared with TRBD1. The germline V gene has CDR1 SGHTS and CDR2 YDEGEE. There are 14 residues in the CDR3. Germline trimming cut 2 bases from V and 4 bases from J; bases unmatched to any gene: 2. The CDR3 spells CASSLTGGYNEQFF. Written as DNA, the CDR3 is TGTGCCAGCAGCTTAACAGGGGGATACAATGAGCAGTTCTTC.

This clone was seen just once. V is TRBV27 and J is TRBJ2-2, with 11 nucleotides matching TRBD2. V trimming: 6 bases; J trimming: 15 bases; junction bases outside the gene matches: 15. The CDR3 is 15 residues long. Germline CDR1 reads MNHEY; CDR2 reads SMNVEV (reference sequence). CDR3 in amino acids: CASSRNVASGRRVFF. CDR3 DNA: TGTGCCAGCAGCCGGAATGTGGCTAGCGGGAGGCGGGTGTTTTTT.

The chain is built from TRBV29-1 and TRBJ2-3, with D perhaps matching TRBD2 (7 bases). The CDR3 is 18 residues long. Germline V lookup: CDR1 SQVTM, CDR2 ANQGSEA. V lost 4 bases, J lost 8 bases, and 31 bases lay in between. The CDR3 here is CSVGGLGGGRLSIATQYF. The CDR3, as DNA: TGCAGCGTTGGCGGACTAGGGGGTGGCAGGTTGAGTATAGCTACGCAGTATTTT.